This record looks at one T cell receptor (beta chain) sequence and its context. With 60 Vbeta and 13 Jbeta primers, the PCR was carried out. This table comes from immunoSEQ multiplex PCR, and its TCRdb copy is limited to in-frame clones, with some not included. The repertoire holds 90,000 to 150,000 clones, with 75% to 90% as singletons. From germline, CDR1 is SGHRS and CDR2 YFSETQ. The CDR3 totals 15 residues. V lost 0 bases, J lost 4 bases, and 1 base stayed unmatched. The data were taken from a study of cytomegalovirus exposure and HLA in healthy donors. The rearrangement joins TRBV5-1 to TRBJ2-5; 12 positions agree with TRBD2. Sequencing was carried out using PBMCs. The sequence derives from a man aged 35 to 55 in good health and CMV-seronegative. The CDR3 loop is CASSLGLAGAETQYF. DNA of the CDR3: TGCGCCAGCAGCTTGGGACTAGCGGGGGCAGAGACCCAGTACTTC. The full variable domain, its missing parts supplied by reference TRBV5-1 and TRBJ2-5, is KAGVTQTPRYLIKTRGQQVTLSCSPISGHRSVSWYQQTPGQGLQFLFEYFSETQRNKGNFPGRFSGRQFSNSRSEMNVSTLELGDSALYLCASSLGLAGAETQYFGPGTRLLVL.